The 32 T cell receptor beta chains given below trace back to one sample, sequenced in a study of T cell responses to AZD1222 COVID-19 vaccine. The table came from immunoSEQ multiplex PCR; TCRdb's copy has only in-frame clones and leaves some out. The sample carries about 160,000 clones, approximately 90% recorded once. The sequenced sample was peripheral blood, obtained on day 0 of AZD1222 vaccination. These receptors all come from an adult in good health.

The rearrangement uses TRBV9 and TRBJ1-6, with TRBD1 matching over 9 bases. The junction had 7 bases not matched to a gene; V was cut back by 3 bases and J by 9 bases. Per germline, CDR1 SGDLS and CDR2 YYNGEE. The CDR3 length is 15 residues. In nucleotides, the CDR3 is TGTGCCAGCAGCGGACTACAGGGGGCAGGTTCACCCCTCCACTTT. Translating gives CASSGLQGAGSPLHF.

This chain uses TRBV7-2 with TRBJ1-2; 7 bases agree with TRBD1. CDR1 SGHTA and CDR2 FQGNSA come from the germline V gene. V gave up 5 bases and J gave up 0 bases; unmatched junction bases: 9. CDR3 length: 16 residues. CDR3 sequence reads: CASSGRRDSPNYGYTF. DNA for the CDR3: TGTGCCAGCAGCGGGCGCCGGGACAGCCCTAACTATGGCTACACCTTC.

The chain links TRBV18 to TRBJ2-2; the D is unclear. V was pared by 0 bases and J by 6 bases, with 2 bases between. The CDR3 is made up of 12 amino acids. Germline CDR1 is KGHSH and CDR2 is LQKENI. The CDR3 DNA reads TGTGCCAGCTCACCACCGTCCGGGGAGCTGTTTTTT. Translating gives CASSPPSGELFF.

V usage is TRBV5-4 and J usage is TRBJ1-6; 7 nucleotides line up with TRBD1. Germline CDR1 is SGHNT and CDR2 is YYREEE (reference sequence). CDR3 size: 15 residues. Losses at the gene ends were 3 bases for V and 7 bases for J; bases not matched to a gene: 7. The CDR3 DNA follows: TGTGCCAGCAGCTCAGGGGGTGGACGCAATTCACCCCTCCACTTT. Amino acids: CASSSGGGRNSPLHF.

This CDR3 is CASRGGQGYSQPQHF. The CDR3 DNA follows: TGTGCCAGCAGAGGGGGACAGGGGTACAGTCAGCCCCAGCATTTT. The genes are TRBV21-1 and TRBJ1-5; the table's D gene call, TRBD1, was not cross checked with the DNA. TRBV21-1 is tagged as a pseudogene. The CDR3 consists of 15 residues.

The chain uses TRBV7-2 and TRBJ1-2; 7 bases fit TRBD1. V was pared by 5 bases and J by 2 bases, with 8 bases of the junction left unmatched. The germline gives CDR1 SGHTA, CDR2 FQGNSA. The CDR3 totals 15 residues. The CDR3 DNA is TGTGCCAGCAGCCTCCCGGGACAGCAGAACTATGGCTACACCTTC. This codes for CASSLPGQQNYGYTF.

This clone was seen more than once but under ten times. This chain connects TRBV30 to TRBJ1-2; the match to TRBD1 covers 8 bases. V lost 4 bases to trimming and J lost 7 bases; unmatched junction nucleotides: 2. CDR3 length: 11 residues. Per germline, CDR1 GTSNPN and CDR2 SVGIG (reference sequence). The CDR3 nucleotides are TGTGCCTGGACAGGGGGCGGTGGCTACACCTTC. Translated, it gives CAWTGGGGYTF.

The V call is TRBV6-5, the J call TRBJ2-7; D gene uncertain. Trimming pared 2 bases from V and 0 bases from J, leaving 8 bases between. CDR3 length: 14 residues. The germline V gene has CDR1 MNHEY and CDR2 SVGAGI. The CDR3 region has the DNA TGTGCCAGCAGTTACGGTGGGATCTCCTACGAGCAGTACTTC. Translated, it gives CASSYGGISYEQYF.

In nucleotides, the CDR3 is TGCGCCAGCAGTGAGCGGTCCTCGAACACCGGGGAGCTGTTTTTT. Translated, it gives CASSERSSNTGELFF. This chain links TRBV10-1 with TRBJ2-2, with D uncertain. Germline CDR1 is WNHNN and CDR2 is SYGVQD (reference sequence). V lost 2 bases to trimming and J lost 0 bases, with 7 bases between them. The CDR3 consists of 15 residues.

The chain combines TRBV5-1 with TRBJ2-7; unclear D gene. Trimming removed 4 bases from V and 5 bases from J, with 16 bases in between. The germline CDR1 and CDR2 sequences are SGHRS and YFSETQ. CDR3 size: 14 residues. The CDR3, as DNA: TGCGCCAGCAGCATACAGACGTCCTCGGACGAGCAGTACTTC. Its translation: CASSIQTSSDEQYF.

V usage is TRBV5-6 and J usage is TRBJ2-1; D is uncertain. Germline V CDR1 and CDR2: SGHDT, YYEEEE. Between the trimmed V and J ends, which lost 0 bases and 6 bases, there was a span of 13 bases. This CDR3 spans 15 amino acids. The CDR3 coding sequence is TGTGCCAGCAGCTTGGCAGGCCCCGGCAGCAATGAGCAGTTCTTC. It codes for CASSLAGPGSNEQFF.

The chain is built from TRBV7-9 and TRBJ2-7; 10 bases are shared with TRBD1. This CDR3 has 17 amino acids. The germline CDR1 and CDR2 sequences are SEHNR and FQNEAQ (reference sequence). V lost 1 base to trimming and J lost 2 bases; unmatched junction nucleotides: 8. The DNA of the CDR3 is TGTGCCAGCAGCTTAGTCCGGGACAGGGGCTCCACCTACGAGCAGTACTTC. Translated: CASSLVRDRGSTYEQYF.

The chain has TRBV30 and TRBJ1-1; 9 bases agree with TRBD1. Germline CDR1 and CDR2: GTSNPN and SVGIG (reference sequence). The ends lost 2 bases at V and 4 bases at J; junction bases unmatched: 5. This CDR3 spans 14 amino acids. In nucleotides, the CDR3 is TGTGCCTGGAGTCGGACAGGGGAGGCCACTGAAGCTTTCTTT. It is translated as CAWSRTGEATEAFF. Supplemented by reference TRBV30 and TRBJ1-1, the full variable domain reads SQTIHQWPATLVQPVGSPLSLECTVEGTSNPNLYWYRQAAGRGLQLLFYSVGIGQISSEVPQNLSASRPQDRQFILSSKKLLLSDSGFYLCAWSRTGEATEAFFGQGTRLTVV.

In its sample, this clone was seen once. The J gene is TRBJ2-1, the V gene TRBV9, with D possibly matching TRBD1 (6 bases). V lost 3 bases, J lost 4 bases, and 20 bases lay in between. The CDR3 has 17 amino acids. Germline values: CDR1 SGDLS, CDR2 YYNGEE. The CDR3 nucleotides are TGTGCCAGCAGCGCACGGGCAGGGGCAGGACCATACAATGAGCAGTTCTTC. Its translation is CASSARAGAGPYNEQFF.

The J gene is TRBJ1-5, the V gene TRBV30; no reliable D call. In germline, CDR1 is GTSNPN, CDR2 SVGIG (reference sequence). Trimming shortened V by 1 base and J by 2 bases, and 15 bases separated the two germline ends. The length of the CDR3 is 16 residues. CDR3 DNA sequence: TGTGCCTGGAGTGCCCCGTCACTGCGGGGCAATCAGCCCCAGCATTTT. Amino acids: CAWSAPSLRGNQPQHF.

The rearrangement uses TRBV7-2 and TRBJ2-7; 9 nucleotides agree with TRBD1. V lost 3 bases, J lost 1 base, and 1 base stayed unmatched. CDR3 length equals 14 residues. Germline V CDR1 and CDR2: SGHTA, FQGNSA. The CDR3 spells CASSFGTGSYEQYF. The CDR3 region has the DNA TGTGCCAGCAGCTTCGGGACAGGGTCCTACGAGCAGTACTTC.

This clone was observed once. V usage is TRBV28 and J usage is TRBJ2-7; unclear D gene. This CDR3 is 9 amino acids long. Germline loops: CDR1 MDHEN, CDR2 SYDVKM. V lost 11 bases to trimming and J lost 6 bases, with 8 bases between them. The CDR3 bases are TGTGCCGGCGTGGGCGAGCAGTACTTC. Its protein product is CAGVGEQYF.

This clone was seen only once. This chain uses TRBV19 with TRBJ1-1; D not resolved. The CDR3 sequence is 12 residues long. Germline V gives CDR1 LNHDA, CDR2 SQIVND (reference sequence). Trimming took 5 bases from V and 2 from J, leaving 6 bases between them. The CDR3 protein is CASSGRNTEAFF. Written as DNA, the CDR3 is TGTGCCAGTAGTGGCAGAAACACTGAAGCTTTCTTT.

In its sample, this clone was seen once. The gene calls are TRBV2 and TRBJ1-2; D gene unclear. V was cut by 7 bases and J by 8 bases, with 11 bases left in between. The germline CDR1 and CDR2 sequences are SNHLY and FYNNEI. This CDR3 comprises 11 residues. DNA for the CDR3: TGTGCCAGCACTGAGGTTTGGGGCTACACCTTC. Protein product: CASTEVWGYTF.

The V call is TRBV2, the J call TRBJ1-4; tentatively, D is TRBD1 (5 bases). Germline-derived CDR1 and CDR2 are SNHLY and FYNNEI. The CDR3 runs to 15 residues. Trimming took 5 bases from V and 1 from J, leaving 11 bases between them. This CDR3 is CASSFLGGTNEKLFF. DNA of the CDR3: TGTGCCAGCAGTTTCCTCGGGGGAACTAATGAAAAACTGTTTTTT.

This clone was found once. As DNA, the CDR3 is TGCAGTGCCCGATCTAGGGAGCGGCAGTACTTC. This translates into CSARSRERQYF. The V gene is TRBV20-1, the J gene TRBJ2-7; tentatively, D is TRBD2 (5 bases). V lost 6 bases, J lost 9 bases, and 15 bases lay in between. Germline V gives CDR1 DFQATT, CDR2 SNEGSKA (reference sequence). This CDR3 comprises 11 residues.

The genes are TRBV30 and TRBJ2-5, with D unclear. Germline-derived CDR1 and CDR2 are GTSNPN and SVGIG (reference sequence). Trimming stripped 2 bases from V and 0 bases from J, with 7 bases between. The CDR3 is 13 residues long. CDR3 DNA: TGTGCCTGGAGTATACGGAACCAAGAGACCCAGTACTTC. This sequence encodes CAWSIRNQETQYF.

Of note for this clone: A junction boundary mismatches the germline segment, possibly from a read error. The chain links TRBV7-7 to TRBJ2-3, with 11 positions matching TRBD2. The germline CDR1 and CDR2 sequences are SSHAT and FNYEAQ (reference sequence). The CDR3 runs to 14 residues. The CDR3 reads CASSPTSGGDTQYF. CDR3 coding DNA: TGTGCTAGCAGCCCCACTAGCGGGGGAGATACGCAGTATTTT.

V usage is TRBV2 and J usage is TRBJ2-1; D unresolved. The germline V and J ends were trimmed by 4 bases and 7 bases, with 5 bases remaining between them. CDR1 and CDR2 from the germline V gene are SNHLY and FYNNEI. This CDR3 is 11 amino acids long. CDR3 sequence: CASSVWNEQFF. Written as DNA, the CDR3 is TGTGCCAGCAGTGTATGGAATGAGCAGTTCTTC.

This clone was detected only once. One end of the junction does not line up with germline, which may come from a read error. This chain links TRBV15 with TRBJ2-1; D may be TRBD1 or TRBD2 (5 bases each). Germline V CDR1 and CDR2: LNHNV, YYDKDF (reference sequence). The CDR3 covers 13 residues. The CDR3 DNA is TGTGCCACCAGCCGAGACCTTGGGGGTGAGCAGTTCTTC. Protein sequence: CATSRDLGGEQFF.

The chain uses TRBV24-1 and TRBJ2-5, with a tentative D call TRBD2 (5 bases). The CDR3 is made up of 15 amino acids. V lost 1 base and J lost 5, with 13 bases in between. The V gene's germline CDR1 is KGHDR and CDR2 SFDVKD. CDR3 sequence: CATSDFRGSAETQYF. Written as DNA, the CDR3 is TGTGCCACCAGTGATTTTCGAGGGTCGGCGGAGACCCAGTACTTC.

The V gene is TRBV20-1, the J gene TRBJ2-5, with unresolved D. Between the trimmed V and J ends, which lost 6 bases and 3 bases, there was a span of 8 bases. Per the germline V gene, CDR1 is DFQATT and CDR2 is SNEGSKA (reference sequence). The CDR3 covers 11 residues. For the CDR3, the DNA is TGCAGTGCGATGGGCAAAGAGACCCAGTACTTC. As protein: CSAMGKETQYF.

V and J are TRBV9 and TRBJ1-1; D gene uncertain. The CDR3 runs to 13 residues. The ends were cut back, 0 bases at V and 3 bases at J, with 6 bases in the middle. Germline-derived CDR1 and CDR2 are SGDLS and YYNGEE. CDR3 bases: TGTGCCAGCAGCGTAGGTCCGGACACTGAAGCTTTCTTT. Amino acids: CASSVGPDTEAFF. Supplemented by reference TRBV9 and TRBJ1-1, the full variable domain reads DSGVTQTPKHLITATGQRVTLRCSPRSGDLSVYWYQQSLDQGLQFLIQYYNGEERAKGNILERFSAQQFPDLHSELNLSSLELGDSALYFCASSVGPDTEAFFGQGTRLTVV.

This chain links TRBV5-4 with TRBJ1-1; TRBD1 is a possible D gene (5 bases). The V gene lost 5 bases and the J gene lost 4 bases, with 15 bases spanning the gap. The CDR3 has 14 residues. Germline V gene sequence: CDR1 SGHNT, CDR2 YYREEE (reference sequence). This chain's CDR3 is CASRGRGGPTEAFF. The CDR3 coding sequence is TGTGCCAGCAGGGGGCGGGGGGGACCCACTGAAGCTTTCTTT.

The genes are TRBV6-4 and TRBJ2-3, with D unresolved. Between the trimmed V and J ends, which lost 3 bases and 7 bases, there was a span of 11 bases. The V gene's germline CDR1 is MRHNA and CDR2 SNTAGT. There are 13 residues in the CDR3. CDR3: CASSDDHGNTQYF. DNA for the CDR3: TGTGCCAGCAGTGATGACCACGGCAATACGCAGTATTTT.

The CDR3 nucleotides are TGTGCCAGCAGTCCTAACCGGTACAATCAGCCCCAGCATTTT. Translating gives CASSPNRYNQPQHF. This sequence joins TRBV27 and TRBJ1-5; D not resolved. V lost 5 bases, J lost 3 bases, and 11 bases lay in between. The germline gives CDR1 MNHEY, CDR2 SMNVEV (reference sequence). This CDR3 contains 14 residues.

This chain uses TRBV3-1 (or the pseudogene TRBV3-2) with TRBJ2-2, with D unresolved. This CDR3 region has 16 residues. V lost 0 bases to trimming and J lost 0 bases, with 8 bases between them. The germline V gene encodes CDR1 LGHDT and CDR2 YNNKEL (reference sequence). DNA for the CDR3: TGTGCCAGCAGCCAAGAGGCTGGTTCGAACACCGGGGAGCTGTTTTTT. This translates into CASSQEAGSNTGELFF.